The rows below give T cell receptor beta chains drawn from one sample of a study of OX40 agonist ivuxolimab in advanced cancers. The protocol was immunoSEQ multiplex PCR, while the TCRdb copy is restricted to in-frame clones and leaves out a portion. The profile shows tens of thousands of clones, approximately 88% of them singletons. Sequencing used CD4+ or CD8+ T cells sorted from blood, obtained in a trial of the OX40 agonist ivuxolimab. The receptors stem from an adult with an advanced solid tumor such as melanoma, head and neck, liver or kidney cancer. The CDR3 runs from the conserved cysteine through the conserved F or W. D genes are given only for firm matches. Clone size is stated in some rows and not others, as once, few, many or a class when expanded.

d_call: TRBD2; j_call: TRBJ2-1; clone_size: .; v_call: TRBV18; cdr3_nt: TGTGCCAGCTCACCCCCCACTAGCGGGAGATTCTCCTACAATGAGCAGTTCTTC; cdr3_aa: CASSPPTSGRFSYNEQFF
d_call: .; j_call: TRBJ1-1; clone_size: .; v_call: TRBV7-8; cdr3_nt: TGTGCCAGCAGCTTAGGGCAGAAGCCTGAAGCTTTCTTT; cdr3_aa: CASSLGQKPEAFF
d_call: .; j_call: TRBJ2-7; clone_size: .; v_call: TRBV11-1; cdr3_nt: TGTGCCAGCAGCTATCAGGGGGCCTCGGGAGGGCAGTACTTC; cdr3_aa: CASSYQGASGGQYF
d_call: .; j_call: TRBJ2-2; clone_size: .; v_call: TRBV19; cdr3_nt: TGTGCCAGTCTTGCGGCGGGCTATAAGAACACCGGGGAGCTGTTTTTT; cdr3_aa: CASLAAGYKNTGELFF
d_call: .; j_call: TRBJ1-1; clone_size: .; v_call: TRBV30; cdr3_nt: TGTGCCTGGACTAGGTTAACGAACACTGAAGCTTTCTTT; cdr3_aa: CAWTRLTNTEAFF
d_call: .; j_call: TRBJ2-7; clone_size: .; v_call: TRBV28; cdr3_nt: TGTGCCAGCAGGGGGGGCGGCGGGAACAGCTACGAGCAGTACTTC; cdr3_aa: CASRGGGGNSYEQYF
d_call: TRBD1; j_call: TRBJ2-5; clone_size: .; v_call: TRBV18; cdr3_nt: TGTGCCAGCTCCCAAGGACAGGGGAGGAAGACCCAGTACTTC; cdr3_aa: CASSQGQGRKTQYF
d_call: .; j_call: TRBJ2-5; clone_size: .; v_call: TRBV11-3; cdr3_nt: TGTGCCAGCAGCCCAGGGCGAGGGAGGTTTGTAGAGACCCAGTACTTC; cdr3_aa: CASSPGRGRFVETQYF
d_call: TRBD2; j_call: TRBJ2-7; clone_size: few; v_call: TRBV9; cdr3_nt: TGTGCCAGCAGCAGAGGACTAGCGGACTCCTACGAGCAGTACTTC; cdr3_aa: CASSRGLADSYEQYF
d_call: .; j_call: TRBJ1-3; clone_size: .; v_call: TRBV12-1; cdr3_nt: TGTGCCAACAGCTTCCCCTCTGGAAACACCATATATTTT; cdr3_aa: CANSFPSGNTIYF
d_call: .; j_call: TRBJ1-5; clone_size: .; v_call: TRBV7-6; cdr3_nt: TGTGCCAGCAGCTTAACTGGCCATAGCAATCAGCCCCAGCATTTT; cdr3_aa: CASSLTGHSNQPQHF
d_call: TRBD1; j_call: TRBJ2-1; clone_size: once; v_call: TRBV5-1; cdr3_nt: TGCGCCAGCAGCGGGGGACAGGCCTCCTACAATGAGCAGTTCTTC; cdr3_aa: CASSGGQASYNEQFF
d_call: .; j_call: TRBJ2-7; clone_size: few; v_call: TRBV7-2; cdr3_nt: TGTGCCAGCAGCTTAGGGCTGCCGGGGGTGAGCGAGCAGTACTTC; cdr3_aa: CASSLGLPGVSEQYF
d_call: .; j_call: TRBJ2-3; clone_size: .; v_call: TRBV21-1; cdr3_nt: TGTGCCAGCACCCCTTCACGGGGCACGCGGACAGATACGCAGTATTTT; cdr3_aa: CASTPSRGTRTDTQYF
d_call: .; j_call: TRBJ1-1; clone_size: .; v_call: TRBV19; cdr3_nt: TGTGCCAGTAGTGTCATCGGGGCCGTTGCGAGAACTGAAGCTTTCTTT; cdr3_aa: CASSVIGAVARTEAFF
d_call: .; j_call: TRBJ1-2; clone_size: .; v_call: TRBV5-6; cdr3_nt: TGTGCCAGCAGCTTGTGGGGGGACTATGGCTACACCTTC; cdr3_aa: CASSLWGDYGYTF
d_call: TRBD1; j_call: TRBJ2-7; clone_size: .; v_call: TRBV5-5; cdr3_nt: TGTGCCAGCAGTCTAGGGACAGGGCTTTCCTACGAGCAGTACTTC; cdr3_aa: CASSLGTGLSYEQYF
d_call: TRBD2; j_call: TRBJ2-7; clone_size: .; v_call: TRBV4-2; cdr3_nt: TGTGCCAGCAGCTTCGGGACTAGCGGGAGAGGCGAGCAGTACTTC; cdr3_aa: CASSFGTSGRGEQYF
d_call: .; j_call: TRBJ1-2; clone_size: .; v_call: TRBV4-3; cdr3_nt: TGCGCCAGCAGCCACGACCCGGACGGGTCGAAATATGGCTACACCTTC; cdr3_aa: CASSHDPDGSKYGYTF
d_call: .; j_call: TRBJ1-1; clone_size: .; v_call: TRBV7-3; cdr3_nt: TGTGCCAGCAGGGACCAGGGGAGGGGCACTGAAGCTTTCTTT; cdr3_aa: CASRDQGRGTEAFF
d_call: TRBD1; j_call: TRBJ1-1; clone_size: .; v_call: TRBV7-9; cdr3_nt: TGTGCCAGCAGCAGAGGGACAGGGTCCCTGAACACTGAAGCTTTCTTT; cdr3_aa: CASSRGTGSLNTEAFF
d_call: .; j_call: TRBJ1-2; clone_size: .; v_call: TRBV7-2; cdr3_nt: TGTGCCAGCAGCTTAGCGGGGACAAAAACTAACTATGGCTACACCTTC; cdr3_aa: CASSLAGTKTNYGYTF